The 11 T cell receptor beta chains below were found in one sample sequenced in a study of Ad26.COV2.S vaccination and SARS-CoV-2 variants. Clones were read by immunoSEQ multiplex PCR, and TCRdb kept only the in-frame ones, dropping some. The sample lists almost 400,000 clones; 70% to 90% were seen once. Treatment here: around 19 received Ad26.COV2.S at low or high dose, single or two shots; about 5 received placebo; per-sample allocation not given. Material that was analyzed had been drawn on day 63 after the first vaccine or placebo injection. Sample: peripheral blood, taken in a trial of Ad26.COV2.S vaccine versus placebo. The source of these receptors is a person aged 18-65 years who received the Ad26.COV2.S COVID-19 vaccine or a placebo.

The V call is TRBV25-1, the J call TRBJ2-1; possibly TRBD2 for D (5 bases). V dropped 5 bases and J dropped 0 bases, with 11 bases sitting between them. The CDR3 covers 15 residues. Germline V gives CDR1 MGHDK, CDR2 SYGVNS. CDR3 loop: CASSRTSSSYNEQFF. DNA of the CDR3: TGTGCCAGCAGTAGGACTTCTAGCTCCTACAATGAGCAGTTCTTC.

This chain joins TRBV9 and TRBJ1-1; a weak D match, TRBD1 (5 bases). The CDR3 loop spans 13 amino acids. V was pared by 3 bases and J by 4 bases, with 10 bases between. Germline V CDR1 and CDR2: SGDLS, YYNGEE. The CDR3 bases are TGTGCCAGCAGCGCTCGGGACTCCACTGAAGCTTTCTTT. Its protein is CASSARDSTEAFF.

V and J are TRBV7-9 and TRBJ2-1, with 10 bases lining up with TRBD2. CDR1 is SEHNR, CDR2 FQNEAQ, per germline (reference sequence). The CDR3 contains 15 residues. Unmatched junction bases numbered 6, after V lost 5 bases and J lost 5 bases. CDR3 coding DNA: TGTGCCAGCAGCCTCCGAGCGGGAGGGAACAATGAGCAGTTCTTC. Protein: CASSLRAGGNNEQFF. The full variable domain, rest sourced from reference TRBV7-9 and TRBJ2-1, is DTGVSQNPRHKITKRGQNVTFRCDPISEHNRLYWYRQTLGQGPEFLTYFQNEAQLEKSRLLSDRFSAERPKGSFSTLEIQRTEQGDSAMYLCASSLRAGGNNEQFFGPGTRLTVL.

V and J are TRBV5-4 and TRBJ2-2, with a weak D call TRBD1 (6 bases). Trimming cost V 4 bases and J 2 bases, with 15 bases left between them. Germline V lookup: CDR1 SGHNT, CDR2 YYREEE (reference sequence). The CDR3 loop spans 16 amino acids. CDR3 residues: CASSGVWGRNTGELFF. CDR3 coding DNA: TGTGCCAGCAGCGGCGTATGGGGGCGAAACACCGGGGAGCTGTTTTTT.

The chain has TRBV6-5 and TRBJ2-1; D uncertain. V gave up 7 bases and J gave up 6 bases, with 10 bases separating them. CDR1 is MNHEY, CDR2 SVGAGI, per germline. The CDR3 totals 12 residues. The CDR3 DNA follows: TGTGCCAGCATGGTCACCCTCAATGAGCAGTTCTTC. It specifies CASMVTLNEQFF.

The chain joins TRBV28 to TRBJ1-1; possible D gene TRBD1, 5 bases. The germline V gene has CDR1 MDHEN and CDR2 SYDVKM. V lost 7 bases, J lost 4 bases, and 16 bases lay in between. The CDR3 extends over 14 amino acids. The CDR3 reads CASTLGTPPTEAFF. CDR3 DNA: TGTGCCAGCACCTTGGGGACGCCTCCCACTGAAGCTTTCTTT. Full variable domain (remainder filled in from reference TRBV28 and TRBJ1-1): DVKVTQSSRYLVKRTGEKVFLECVQDMDHENMFWYRQDPGLGLRLIYFSYDVKMKEKGDIPEGYSVSREKKERFSLILESASTNQTSMYLCASTLGTPPTEAFFGQGTRLTVV.

The CDR3 sequence is CASSPRDADSNQPQHF. CDR3 bases: TGTGCCAGCAGTCCCCGGGACGCCGATAGCAATCAGCCCCAGCATTTT. V gene TRBV27 combines with J gene TRBJ1-5; tentatively, D is TRBD1 (5 bases). The CDR3 consists of 16 residues. Germline CDR1 MNHEY, CDR2 SMNVEV (reference sequence). V was clipped by 5 bases and J by 0 bases, with 14 bases between them.

The rearrangement joins TRBV5-5 to TRBJ2-7; 7 positions agree with TRBD1. V dropped 2 bases and J dropped 7; count of bases not matched to a gene: 6. The CDR3 covers 13 residues. Germline CDR1 SGHKS, CDR2 YYEKEE (reference sequence). CDR3 sequence (DNA): TGTGCCAGCAGCTTACAGGGGCGACGTGAGCAGTACTTC. Its protein is CASSLQGRREQYF. Complete variable domain (other parts from reference TRBV5-5 and TRBJ2-7): DAGVTQSPTHLIKTRGQQVTLRCSPISGHKSVSWYQQVLGQGPQFIFQYYEKEERGRGNFPDRFSARQFPNYSSELNVNALLLGDSALYLCASSLQGRREQYFGPGTRLTVT.

In its sample, this clone was seen a few times. This chain connects TRBV30 to TRBJ1-5; TRBD1 agrees at 7 bases. V lost 0 bases, J lost 2 bases, and 7 bases stayed unmatched. Germline CDR1 reads GTSNPN; CDR2 reads SVGIG (reference sequence). The CDR3 is made up of 16 amino acids. The CDR3 nucleotides are TGTGCCTGGAGTGTACAGGGCAGGGGGGGCAATCAGCCCCAGCATTTT. Translating gives CAWSVQGRGGNQPQHF.

The gene calls are TRBV28 and TRBJ2-7, with a weak D call TRBD1 (6 bases). Germline V gene data show CDR1 as MDHEN and CDR2 as SYDVKM. The CDR3 is 16 residues long. V shed 4 bases and J shed 0 bases, with 16 bases lying between them. DNA for the CDR3: TGTGCCAGCAGTTCCCCAGGACAGCCGAGCTCCTACGAGCAGTACTTC. It specifies CASSSPGQPSSYEQYF.

The chain joins TRBV7-6 to TRBJ2-1; 11 bases are shared with TRBD2. V lost 4 bases, J lost 7 bases, and 9 bases stayed unmatched. Germline V lookup: CDR1 SGHVS, CDR2 FNYEAQ. CDR3 length: 16 amino acids. The CDR3, as DNA: TGTGCCAGCAGCTCCTATACTAGCGGGAGAGGTAATGAGCAGTTCTTC. It yields the protein CASSSYTSGRGNEQFF.